Below, 4 T cell receptor beta chains from the same sample are listed, as sequenced in a study of OX40 agonist ivuxolimab in advanced cancers. Libraries were built with the immunoSEQ multiplex PCR assay. As stored in TCRdb, this immuneACCESS dataset retains in-frame rearrangements with V and J assigned. A fraction of the clones does not appear; measured against another copy, unresolved V genes explain less than half of the discrepancy, and the remainder lacks a known reason. In all, the sample holds 77,000 or so clones, and roughly 87% of those were seen once. The ten largest clones take up 10% to 12% of the sample. Sequences were derived from CD4+ or CD8+ T cells sorted from blood, sampled in a trial of the OX40 agonist ivuxolimab. The receptors were gathered from an adult with an advanced solid tumor such as melanoma, head and neck, liver or kidney cancer.

This chain links TRBV4-1 with TRBJ2-1, with 8 bases fitting TRBD2. V gave up 2 bases and J gave up 0 bases; unmatched junction bases: 6. The CDR3 is 17 amino acids. CDR1 is MGHRA, CDR2 YSYEKL, per germline. The CDR3 sequence: CASSQFGGGSSYNEQFF. The DNA for the CDR3 is TGCGCCAGCAGCCAATTTGGCGGGGGGAGCTCCTACAATGAGCAGTTCTTC.

J is TRBJ1-6 and V is TRBV7-8; 10 bases map to TRBD1. Trimming took 4 bases from V and 10 from J; bases not matched to a gene: 10. Looked up from germline, CDR1 is SGHVS and CDR2 is FQNEAQ. The CDR3 runs 16 residues. CDR3 in amino acids: CASSSRDRGLGSPLHF. The CDR3, as DNA: TGTGCCAGCAGCTCCCGGGACAGGGGTTTGGGATCACCCCTCCACTTT. The whole variable domain, remainder taken from reference TRBV7-8 and TRBJ1-6, is GAGVSQSPRYKVAKRGQDVALRCDPISGHVSLFWYQQALGQGPEFLTYFQNEAQLDKSGLPSDRFFAERPEGSVSTLKIQRTQQEDSAVYLCASSSRDRGLGSPLHFGNGTRLTVT.

This clone was recorded a few times. This chain connects TRBV5-1 to TRBJ2-2; 9 positions match TRBD1. CDR1 and CDR2 from the germline V gene are SGHRS and YFSETQ. This CDR3 has 15 amino acids. Losses at the gene ends were 4 bases for V and 7 bases for J; bases not matched to a gene: 8. Here the CDR3 reads CASSVGTGKIGELFF. The DNA for the CDR3 is TGCGCCAGCAGCGTCGGGACAGGGAAGATCGGGGAGCTGTTTTTT.

The chain joins TRBV5-6 to TRBJ1-6, with D possibly matching TRBD1 (5 bases). V dropped 4 bases and J dropped 4 bases, with 18 bases sitting between them. The CDR3 extends over 17 amino acids. CDR1 and CDR2 (germline): SGHDT, YYEEEE. As DNA, the CDR3 is TGTGCCAGCAGCCGCAGGGTAGAAGAAATTTATAATTCACCCCTCCACTTT. This encodes CASSRRVEEIYNSPLHF.